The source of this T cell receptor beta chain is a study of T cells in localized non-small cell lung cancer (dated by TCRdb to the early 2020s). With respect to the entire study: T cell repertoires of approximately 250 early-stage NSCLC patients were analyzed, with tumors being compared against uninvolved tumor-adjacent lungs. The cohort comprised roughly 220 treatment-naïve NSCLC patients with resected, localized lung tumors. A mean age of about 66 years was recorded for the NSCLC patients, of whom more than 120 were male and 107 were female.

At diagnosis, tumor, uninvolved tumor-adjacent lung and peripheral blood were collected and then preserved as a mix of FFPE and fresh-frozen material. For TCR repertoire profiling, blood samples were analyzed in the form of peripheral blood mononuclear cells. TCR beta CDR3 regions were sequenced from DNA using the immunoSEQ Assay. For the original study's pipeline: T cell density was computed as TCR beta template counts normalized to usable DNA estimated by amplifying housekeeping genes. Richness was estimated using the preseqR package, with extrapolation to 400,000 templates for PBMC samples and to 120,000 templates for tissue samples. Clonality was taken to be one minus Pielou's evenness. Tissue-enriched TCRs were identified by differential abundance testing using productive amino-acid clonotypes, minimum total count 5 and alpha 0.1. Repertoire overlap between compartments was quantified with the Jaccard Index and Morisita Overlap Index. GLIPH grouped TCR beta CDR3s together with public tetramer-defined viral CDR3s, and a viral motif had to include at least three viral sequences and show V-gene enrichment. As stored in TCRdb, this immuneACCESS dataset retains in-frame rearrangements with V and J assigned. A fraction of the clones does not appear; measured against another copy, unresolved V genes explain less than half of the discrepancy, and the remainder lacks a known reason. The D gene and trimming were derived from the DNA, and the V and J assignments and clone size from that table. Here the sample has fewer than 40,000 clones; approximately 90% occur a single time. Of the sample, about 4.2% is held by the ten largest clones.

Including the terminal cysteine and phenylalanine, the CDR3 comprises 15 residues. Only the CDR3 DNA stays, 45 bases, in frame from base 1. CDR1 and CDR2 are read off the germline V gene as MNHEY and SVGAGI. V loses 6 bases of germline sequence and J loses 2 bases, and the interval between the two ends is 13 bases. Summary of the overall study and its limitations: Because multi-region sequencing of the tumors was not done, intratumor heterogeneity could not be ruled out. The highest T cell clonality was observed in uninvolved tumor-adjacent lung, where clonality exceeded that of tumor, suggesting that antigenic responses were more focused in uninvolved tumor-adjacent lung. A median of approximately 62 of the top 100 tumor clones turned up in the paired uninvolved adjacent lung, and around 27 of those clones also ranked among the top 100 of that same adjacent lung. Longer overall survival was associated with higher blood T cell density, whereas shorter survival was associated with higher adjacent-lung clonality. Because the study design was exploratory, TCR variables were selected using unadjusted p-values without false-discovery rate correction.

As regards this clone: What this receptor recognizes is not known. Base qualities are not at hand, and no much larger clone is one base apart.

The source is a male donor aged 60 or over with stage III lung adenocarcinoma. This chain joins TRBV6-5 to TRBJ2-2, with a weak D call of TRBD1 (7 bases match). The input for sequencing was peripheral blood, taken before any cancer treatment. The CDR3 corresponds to CASRLTGTNTGELFF. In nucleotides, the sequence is TGTGCCAGCAGATTGACAGGGACTAACACCGGGGAGCTGTTTTTT.